These T cell receptor beta chains were read from a single sample in a study of control samples from healthy donors and cancer patients. Profiled with immunoSEQ multiplex PCR; TCRdb holds only in-frame clones, not every one. The sample has 150,000 to 200,000 clones; approximately 92% are singletons. The sample was blood. The receptors originated from a young man in good health. The conserved cysteine and the conserved F or W are not part of the CDR3 here. Each record gives: clone size, J gene, V gene, CDR3 protein. Rows may omit the clone size; those that give it use once, few, many or a size class.

NA	TRBJ1-1	TRBV3-1/TRBV3-2	ASSQDWGQDTEAF
NA	TRBJ1-1	TRBV3-1/TRBV3-2	ASSQGGVMNTEAF
NA	TRBJ1-1	TRBV6-5	ASRFTGDTEAF
NA	TRBJ2-1	TRBV24-1	ATSDPSSGGYNEQF
NA	TRBJ2-1	TRBV7-3	ASSSGRSSYNEQF
many	TRBJ1-2	TRBV6-5	ASSPRYDVYGYT
NA	TRBJ1-3	TRBV5-1	ASSFGGESGNTIY
few	TRBJ2-3	TRBV2	ASSVGGDTQY
NA	TRBJ1-3	TRBV19	ASSIGFSSGNTIY
NA	TRBJ1-6	TRBV7-9	ASRNRDSPLH
NA	TRBJ2-3	TRBV28	ASSQPRGGATDTQY
NA	TRBJ2-1	TRBV18	ASSPIPSGYREQF
NA	TRBJ2-7	TRBV6-6	ASSYSGGEQY
NA	TRBJ2-3	TRBV5-4	ASSVQSDTQY
NA	TRBJ2-5	TRBV24-1	ATSDRAGTQY
NA	TRBJ1-2	TRBV5-1	ASSIQPGQGAGGYT
NA	TRBJ1-6	TRBV4-1	ASSQEGGRSPLH
NA	TRBJ2-3	TRBV25-1	ASSESKVLAGGTDTQY
NA	TRBJ2-2	TRBV2	ASSDRMNTGELF
NA	TRBJ2-3	TRBV24-1	ATRQGASDTQY
NA	TRBJ2-7	TRBV7-6	ASSRRGTGAYEQY
NA	TRBJ2-7	TRBV24-1	ATSEGTGDEQY
NA	TRBJ2-7	TRBV5-6	ASRDRRIDYEQY
NA	TRBJ2-1	TRBV4-2	ASSQDSGGAYNEQF
NA	TRBJ1-5	TRBV28	ASRRPLGSQPQH
NA	TRBJ2-7	TRBV2	ASRGSDHYEQY
NA	TRBJ2-1	TRBV9	ASSPSGDGYNEQF
NA	TRBJ2-2	TRBV4-2	ASSQASTGELF
NA	TRBJ2-3	TRBV7-9	ASSYDVGGTDTQY
NA	TRBJ2-5	TRBV11-2	ASSSGPQETQY
NA	TRBJ2-2	TRBV7-3	ASSLTGTGTSGELF
NA	TRBJ1-2	TRBV6-5	ASSSGDYYGYT
NA	TRBJ1-6	TRBV10-2	ASSGTAYSPLH
NA	TRBJ1-2	TRBV9	AGSPLFQSSYGYT
NA	TRBJ1-1	TRBV14	ASSDPRFEAF
NA	TRBJ2-7	TRBV27	ASSFGGTGFSEQY
NA	TRBJ2-1	TRBV30	AWSVLGTGGNEQF
NA	TRBJ1-6	TRBV2	ASSEQGRNSPLH
NA	TRBJ1-4	TRBV7-8	ASSPQGEKLF
NA	TRBJ2-7	TRBV7-8	ASSLEALSPSREQY
few	TRBJ1-5	TRBV3-1/TRBV3-2	ASSQDRDQPQH
NA	TRBJ1-5	TRBV6-5	ASSSQGNQPQH
NA	TRBJ2-1	TRBV14	ASSQSVRGNEQF
NA	TRBJ2-7	TRBV21-1	ASSSLPPYEQY
NA	TRBJ1-6	TRBV28	ASRPLTGTQNSPLH
NA	TRBJ1-1	TRBV7-2	ASSYLGGGTEAF
NA	TRBJ1-2	TRBV4-1	ASSQLRDILNYGYT
NA	TRBJ1-4	TRBV3-1/TRBV3-2	ASSQLGQHNEKLF
NA	TRBJ2-7	TRBV15	ATSGRQGVAYEQY
NA	TRBJ2-1	TRBV4-1	ASSQETSALYNEQF
NA	TRBJ2-3	TRBV7-8	ASSLVRVPRTDTQY
NA	TRBJ2-7	TRBV19	ASSSKKVFTEQY
NA	TRBJ1-6	TRBV2	ASSEIRDNSPLH